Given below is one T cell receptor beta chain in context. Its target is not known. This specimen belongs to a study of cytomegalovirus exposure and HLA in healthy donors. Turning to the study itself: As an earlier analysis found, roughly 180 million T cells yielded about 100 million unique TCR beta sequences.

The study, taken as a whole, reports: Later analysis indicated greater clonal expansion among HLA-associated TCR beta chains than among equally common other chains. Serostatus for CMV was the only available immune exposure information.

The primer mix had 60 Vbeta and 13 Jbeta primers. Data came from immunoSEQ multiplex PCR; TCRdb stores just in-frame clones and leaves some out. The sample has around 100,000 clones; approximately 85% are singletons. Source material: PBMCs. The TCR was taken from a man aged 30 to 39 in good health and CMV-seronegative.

CDR3 residues: CASRVWQGDEQYF. CDR3 sequence (DNA): TGTGCCAGCAGGGTGTGGCAGGGGGACGAGCAGTACTTC. The chain uses TRBV27 and TRBJ2-7; 7 bases agree with TRBD1. The CDR3 covers 13 residues. The germline CDR1 and CDR2 sequences are MNHEY and SMNVEV (reference sequence). V was pared by 6 bases and J by 5 bases, with 7 bases of the junction left unmatched.